This T cell receptor beta chain is from a study of blood T cells in healthy people across ages. A J-beta primer mix and a sample-barcoded 5' primer were used in a second PCR of roughly 7 to 12 cycles. From the 5' RACE reads, TCRdb called clonotypes with MiXCR, one entry per CDR3 protein. The profile shows 500,000 to 550,000 distinct CDR3 sequences, approximately 25% of them singletons. CDR3 length: 17 residues. Germline-derived CDR1 and CDR2 are SGHTA and FQGNSA. J gave up 2 bases and V 0 bases, and 4 bases lay outside the gene matches. This clonotype was seen only a few times. These same records also appear under a second study, on T cells of mothers and their children.

The sequence was collected from a boy aged 5-17 years in good health. Sequencing was carried out using blood. The V gene is TRBV7-2, the J gene TRBJ2-1, with 10 bases lining up with TRBD1. The CDR3 loop is CASSLAGQGFPYNEQFF. For the CDR3, the DNA is TGTGCCAGCAGCTTAGCGGGACAGGGGTTCCCCTACAATGAGCAGTTCTTC.